Below are 20 T cell receptor beta chains sequenced from a single sample in a study of blood T cell repertoires in COVID-19. Assay: immunoSEQ multiplex PCR; the TCRdb copy retains only in-frame clones and omits some. The sample has fewer than 350,000 clones, roughly 89% seen once; the top ten hold roughly 5.1%. Sequences were obtained from peripheral blood. Source of these receptors: a man aged 40-49 years with acute or convalescent COVID-19.

This chain joins TRBV9 and TRBJ2-2; D gene ambiguous. The CDR3 contains 13 residues. Germline assignment: CDR1 SGDLS and CDR2 YYNGEE. V lost 3 bases and J 6 bases, leaving 9 bases between the germline ends. The CDR3 DNA follows: TGTGCCAGCAGCGGATGGTCGGCCGGGGAGCTGTTTTTT. Translation gives CASSGWSAGELFF. The whole variable domain, filled in from reference TRBV9 and TRBJ2-2, reads DSGVTQTPKHLITATGQRVTLRCSPRSGDLSVYWYQQSLDQGLQFLIQYYNGEERAKGNILERFSAQQFPDLHSELNLSSLELGDSALYFCASSGWSAGELFFGEGSRLTVL.

CDR3 in amino acids: CASSYGTANYGYTF. CDR3 nucleotide sequence: TGTGCCAGCAGTTACGGGACAGCTAACTATGGCTACACCTTC. V and J are TRBV6-6 and TRBJ1-2; 7 positions agree with TRBD1. The CDR3 extends over 14 amino acids. Germline V gene lookup returns CDR1 MNHNY and CDR2 SVGAGI (reference sequence). V was clipped by 2 bases and J by 0 bases; unmatched bases: 0.

Here the CDR3 DNA reads TGTGCCAGCAGTGATAGAGGTTACGGTTCACCCCTCCACTTT. As protein: CASSDRGYGSPLHF. The chain employs TRBV2 and TRBJ1-6; D gene unclear. V shed 3 bases and J shed 9 bases, with 12 bases lying between them. The CDR3 is 14 residues long. Germline V gene data show CDR1 as SNHLY and CDR2 as FYNNEI.

This clone was seen a single time. The V gene is TRBV16, the J gene TRBJ1-4; 9 bases are a match to TRBD1. The germline CDR1 and CDR2 sequences are KGHSY and FQNENV. Unmatched junction bases numbered 13, after V lost 3 bases and J lost 8 bases. The CDR3 sequence is 17 residues long. The CDR3 protein is CASSHSSGTGKREKLFF. As DNA, the CDR3 is TGTGCCAGCAGCCATTCCTCCGGGACAGGGAAACGGGAAAAACTGTTTTTT.

The V call is TRBV5-1, the J call TRBJ2-7; D is possibly TRBD1 (6 bases). The CDR3 is 15 amino acids. The V end lost 0 bases, the J end lost 4 bases, and 14 bases lay between the germline ends. Germline CDR1 reads SGHRS; CDR2 reads YFSETQ. CDR3: CASSLVLGTSYEQYF. DNA for the CDR3: TGCGCCAGCAGCTTGGTACTAGGGACATCATACGAGCAGTACTTC.

This chain uses TRBV27 with TRBJ1-3; 9 bases fit TRBD1. The CDR3 is 15 amino acids. The germline gives CDR1 MNHEY, CDR2 SMNVEV (reference sequence). Germline trimming cut 8 bases from V and 4 bases from J; bases unmatched to any gene: 9. The CDR3 bases are TGTGCCAGCCGTCCCGGGACAGGGTACGGAAACACCATATATTTT. It codes for CASRPGTGYGNTIYF.

The chain combines TRBV5-1 with TRBJ2-1, with 8 bases that match TRBD1. This CDR3 has 14 amino acids. V dropped 8 bases and J dropped 5; count of bases not matched to a gene: 9. Germline lookup yields CDR1 SGHRS and CDR2 YFSETQ. The CDR3 nucleotides read TGCGCCAGTTCCGGGACAGGATATAACAATGAGCAGTTCTTC. It specifies CASSGTGYNNEQFF.

The V and J genes are TRBV6-5 and TRBJ1-2, with TRBD1 matching 9 bases. Losses at the gene ends were 0 bases for V and 6 bases for J; bases not matched to a gene: 8. Germline-derived CDR1 and CDR2 are MNHEY and SVGAGI. This CDR3 contains 16 residues. The CDR3 DNA reads as TGTGCCAGCAGTTACTCGAGCGGGACAGGGTTGGATGGCTACACCTTC. Its protein product is CASSYSSGTGLDGYTF.

This clone has only a few counts. The V call is TRBV24-1, the J call TRBJ1-1; 7 nucleotides match TRBD1. There are 14 residues in the CDR3. The V and J ends lost 3 bases and 6 bases, in that order; junction bases with no gene match: 6. Germline CDR1 reads KGHDR; CDR2 reads SFDVKD. This CDR3 is CATSDRGPTSEAFF. DNA of the CDR3: TGTGCCACCAGTGATAGGGGGCCCACTTCTGAAGCTTTCTTT.

The chain employs TRBV5-6 and TRBJ2-7; D not certain. Trimming stripped 0 bases from V and 2 bases from J, with 9 bases between. The CDR3 loop spans 14 amino acids. The V gene's germline CDR1 is SGHDT and CDR2 YYEEEE. This CDR3 reads CASSLAQVPYEQYF. CDR3 DNA sequence: TGTGCCAGCAGCTTGGCGCAGGTACCCTACGAGCAGTACTTC.

CDR3 in DNA: TGTGCCAGCTCACCGGGACTAGCGGGAGGCTCCTACGAGCAGTACTTC. Translating it yields CASSPGLAGGSYEQYF. This chain uses TRBV18 with TRBJ2-7, with 15 positions matching TRBD2. The length of the CDR3 is 16 residues. Losses at the gene ends were 3 bases for V and 0 bases for J; bases not matched to a gene: 0. Germline CDR1 is KGHSH and CDR2 is LQKENI.

This chain uses TRBV28 with TRBJ1-1, with D uncertain. The germline gives CDR1 MDHEN, CDR2 SYDVKM. Trimming pared 3 bases from V and 12 bases from J, leaving 23 bases between. The CDR3 has 15 residues. This chain's CDR3 is CASSFRTKGRDVTFF. In DNA, the CDR3 is TGTGCCAGCAGTTTTAGAACAAAAGGGAGGGATGTAACTTTCTTT.

Worth noting for this clone: The identical CDR3 is also encoded by other nucleotide sequences in the sample. The chain uses TRBV9 and TRBJ1-6; D might be TRBD1 (6 bases). Germline CDR1 and CDR2: SGDLS and YYNGEE. Deletions cut 0 bases from V and 10 bases from J, with 11 bases between. This CDR3 is built from 14 residues. CDR3: CASSVGGGGSPLHF. CDR3 DNA sequence: TGTGCCAGCAGCGTAGGAGGGGGAGGGTCACCCCTCCACTTT.

This clone was recorded only once. This rearrangement joins TRBV21-1 to TRBJ2-2; no check of the table's D call, TRBD2, against the DNA was made. TRBV21-1 is classified as a pseudogene. The CDR3 loop spans 16 amino acids. The CDR3 spells CASSKGVAGVTGELFF. DNA of the CDR3: TGTGCCAGCAGCAAAGGGGTAGCGGGGGTTACCGGGGAGCTGTTTTTT.

The table lists this clone with a few counts. The chain couples TRBV24-1 to TRBJ2-1; perhaps TRBD1 as D (6 bases). Germline-derived CDR1 and CDR2 are KGHDR and SFDVKD. With 7 bases removed from V and 4 bases from J, the gap between germline ends came to 10 bases. This CDR3 spans 13 amino acids. The CDR3 coding sequence is TGTGCCACCAGGGACAGTGATTACAATGAGCAGTTCTTC. Residues: CATRDSDYNEQFF.

The chain is built from TRBV6-5 and TRBJ1-2; 8 bases agree with TRBD1. The CDR3 runs 14 residues. From germline, CDR1 is MNHEY and CDR2 SVGAGI. V shed 6 bases and J 4 bases; nucleotides not matched to a gene: 7. The CDR3 protein is CASSDRGDGYGYTF. CDR3 bases: TGTGCCAGCAGCGACAGGGGCGATGGCTATGGCTACACCTTC.

This rearrangement joins TRBV11-2 to TRBJ2-3, with 7 nucleotides matching TRBD1. V lost 5 bases and J lost 6; bases outside the gene matches: 8. CDR3 length: 14 amino acids. CDR1 is SGHAT, CDR2 FQNNGV, per germline. CDR3 sequence (DNA): TGTGCCAGCAGCGACTCGGGACAGTCGGATACGCAGTATTTT. It encodes CASSDSGQSDTQYF.

V and J are TRBV10-3 and TRBJ1-2, with D unclear. Deletions cut 0 bases from V and 10 bases from J, with 9 bases between. Germline loops: CDR1 ENHRY, CDR2 SYGVKD. The CDR3 covers 12 residues. CDR3 DNA: TGTGCCATCAGTGAGTCCCAACAGCCCTACACCTTC. This encodes CAISESQQPYTF.

The rearrangement uses TRBV5-1 and TRBJ2-7, with D maybe TRBD1 (6 bases). Trimming pared 0 bases from V and 5 bases from J, leaving 9 bases between. This CDR3 is built from 13 residues. The germline V gene has CDR1 SGHRS and CDR2 YFSETQ. The CDR3 nucleotides read TGCGCCAGCAGCTTGGACAGGGCTCACGAGCAGTACTTC. This encodes CASSLDRAHEQYF.

In this sample, this clone turned up once. The chain links TRBV11-2 to TRBJ2-6; 9 bases agree with TRBD1. The V segment lost 2 bases and the J segment 4 bases; nucleotides outside the gene matches: 6. CDR3 length equals 17 residues. The germline CDR1 and CDR2 sequences are SGHAT and FQNNGV. This CDR3 reads CASSLRDRDAGANVLTF. The CDR3 region has the DNA TGTGCCAGCAGCTTAAGGGACAGGGACGCCGGGGCCAACGTCCTGACTTTC.